Shown below are 17 T cell receptor beta chains from a single sample sequenced in a study of technical replicates of blood from several donors. Profiled with immunoSEQ multiplex PCR; TCRdb holds only in-frame clones, not every one. The top ten hold under 0.3% of the sample, which has roughly 90,000 clones, 85% to 95% seen once. The sample was T cells isolated from PBMCs. The origin of the receptors is a human donor in good health.

The chain combines TRBV30 with TRBJ2-2, with TRBD1 as a possible D gene (6 bases). The CDR3 has 11 residues. V lost 7 bases and J lost 7, with 10 bases in between. Germline loops: CDR1 GTSNPN, CDR2 SVGIG (reference sequence). CDR3 region: CAYRVHGELFF. DNA for the CDR3: TGTGCCTACAGGGTCCACGGGGAGCTGTTTTTT.

This sequence joins TRBV9 and TRBJ2-6, with 10 bases identical to TRBD1. V was clipped by 0 bases and J by 2 bases; unmatched bases: 2. CDR1 is SGDLS and CDR2 is YYNGEE in the germline V gene. The CDR3 loop spans 17 amino acids. The CDR3 DNA sequence: TGTGCCAGCAGCGTAGGACAGGGGGCGACTGGGGCCAACGTCCTGACTTTC. Its protein product is CASSVGQGATGANVLTF.

The chain employs TRBV5-8 and TRBJ1-3, with D possibly matching TRBD1 (6 bases). Germline CDR1 SGHTS, CDR2 YDEGEE. The CDR3 totals 14 residues. V lost 4 bases to trimming and J lost 5 bases, with 13 bases between them. CDR3 sequence: CASSLGQKRNTIYF. The CDR3 DNA is TGTGCCAGCAGCCTAGGACAGAAGCGAAACACCATATATTTT.

The chain has TRBV10-3 and TRBJ2-5; 16 bases fit TRBD2. CDR3 length equals 18 residues. Per germline, CDR1 ENHRY and CDR2 SYGVKD. Trimming cost V 3 bases and J 3 bases; bases outside gene matches: 7. The CDR3, as DNA: TGTGCCATCAGTGATTCCCGCGGGACTAGCGGGAGGGAAGAGACCCAGTACTTC. Its translation: CAISDSRGTSGREETQYF.

The chain uses TRBV6-5 and TRBJ2-1; 7 bases align to TRBD1. The CDR3 is 15 residues long. Germline V gives CDR1 MNHEY, CDR2 SVGAGI. The junction had 12 bases not matched to a gene; V was cut back by 7 bases and J by 6 bases. The CDR3 loop reads CASTPRHRGPNEQFF. Written as DNA, the CDR3 is TGTGCCAGCACTCCTCGTCACAGGGGCCCCAATGAGCAGTTCTTC.

The gene calls are TRBV27 and TRBJ1-2; D gene uncertain. The CDR3 has 14 amino acids. V was trimmed by 8 bases and J by 4 bases, leaving 17 bases between them. Germline CDR1 MNHEY, CDR2 SMNVEV (reference sequence). Here the CDR3 reads CASYTSRARYGYTF. CDR3 coding DNA: TGTGCCAGCTATACGTCACGCGCACGCTATGGCTACACCTTC.

The chain links TRBV2 to TRBJ1-3; no clear D gene. The ends were cut back, 0 bases at V and 4 bases at J, with 4 bases in the middle. The CDR3 has 13 amino acids. Germline-derived CDR1 and CDR2 are SNHLY and FYNNEI. CDR3 DNA: TGTGCCAGCAGTGAAGCCTTAGGAAACACCATATATTTT. Translation gives CASSEALGNTIYF.

The V call is TRBV11-3, the J call TRBJ2-1; 15 bases match TRBD2. CDR1 is SGHNT, CDR2 YENEEA, per germline. CDR3 length: 18 residues. The V segment lost 5 bases and the J segment 1 base; nucleotides outside the gene matches: 6. This CDR3 reads CASSPGLAGGHSYNEQFF. The CDR3 DNA sequence: TGTGCCAGCAGCCCGGGACTAGCGGGAGGCCATTCCTACAATGAGCAGTTCTTC.

The chain employs TRBV10-1 and TRBJ2-5, with TRBD2 matching over 14 bases. Germline CDR1 reads WNHNN; CDR2 reads SYGVQD (reference sequence). The CDR3 covers 16 residues. Trimming took 3 bases from V and 5 from J; bases not matched to a gene: 5. CDR3 residues: CASSDRGLAGAETQYF. CDR3 nucleotides: TGCGCCAGCAGTGACAGGGGACTAGCGGGAGCGGAGACCCAGTACTTC.

J is TRBJ2-3 and V is TRBV14; 8 nucleotides line up with TRBD2. V lost 3 bases, J lost 3 bases, and 26 bases stayed unmatched. This CDR3 region has 22 residues. Germline loops: CDR1 SGHDN, CDR2 FVKESK. CDR3 DNA sequence: TGTGCCAGCAGCCATAATCCGTCTTTCACCCGCCTGCGGGGGGCGCCTACAGATACGCAGTATTTT. Its translation is CASSHNPSFTRLRGAPTDTQYF.

This clone was observed once. V is TRBV5-1 and J is TRBJ1-2; 11 bases are a match to TRBD1. This CDR3 is 13 amino acids long. V trimming: 4 bases; J trimming: 6 bases; junction bases outside the gene matches: 2. CDR1 and CDR2 (germline): SGHRS, YFSETQ. The CDR3: CASSEGQGDGYTF. The CDR3 region has the DNA TGCGCCAGCAGCGAGGGACAGGGGGATGGCTACACCTTC.

V usage is TRBV5-1 and J usage is TRBJ2-1, with 7 bases aligning to TRBD2. Unmatched junction bases numbered 7, after V lost 2 bases and J lost 8 bases. The CDR3 is made up of 14 amino acids. Looked up from germline, CDR1 is SGHRS and CDR2 is YFSETQ. This chain's CDR3 is CASSFSGLGDEQFF. The CDR3 DNA sequence: TGCGCCAGCAGCTTTAGCGGGTTGGGCGATGAGCAGTTCTTC.

The V gene is TRBV4-1, the J gene TRBJ2-1, with TRBD1 matching over 12 bases. Germline lookup yields CDR1 MGHRA and CDR2 YSYEKL. The CDR3 consists of 16 residues. V shed 1 base, J shed 9 bases, and the junction held 7 bases outside the gene matches. CDR3 coding DNA: TGCGCCAGCAGCCAAGGACACGGGACAGGGGGCACTGAGCAGTTCTTC. This encodes CASSQGHGTGGTEQFF.

This clone was observed a single time. The rearrangement uses TRBV7-3 and TRBJ1-6, with D unresolved. This CDR3 has 16 amino acids. V was shortened by 2 bases and J by 6 bases, with 14 bases between the two germline ends. Looked up from germline, CDR1 is SGHTA and CDR2 is FQGTGA. The CDR3 protein is CASSLGTTAGNSPLHF. The CDR3, as DNA: TGTGCCAGCAGCTTAGGCACCACGGCGGGTAATTCACCCCTCCACTTT.

The chain links TRBV6-5 to TRBJ1-6; 7 nucleotides agree with TRBD1. This CDR3 spans 16 amino acids. CDR1 is MNHEY and CDR2 is SVGAGI in the germline V gene. V shed 3 bases, J shed 6 bases, and the junction held 8 bases outside the gene matches. CDR3 DNA: TGTGCCAGCAGTTATTCCCAGGGGGGCCTTAATTCACCCCTCCACTTT. Amino acid sequence: CASSYSQGGLNSPLHF.

The chain employs TRBV2 and TRBJ1-2, with 10 bases fitting TRBD1. With 4 bases clipped from V and 3 bases from J, the junction kept 17 bases outside the gene matches. This CDR3 spans 19 amino acids. Germline V CDR1 and CDR2: SNHLY, FYNNEI. CDR3 DNA sequence: TGTGCCAGCAGTGCCCCTCGGGGACAGGGGAGTAGGGGCGACTATGGCTACACCTTC. This gives the protein CASSAPRGQGSRGDYGYTF.

This clone has just one count. The chain uses TRBV9 and TRBJ1-5; D remains unclear. Between the trimmed V and J ends, which lost 0 bases and 6 bases, there was a span of 13 bases. CDR3 size: 15 residues. The germline V gene encodes CDR1 SGDLS and CDR2 YYNGEE. CDR3 nucleotides: TGTGCCAGCAGCGTAGCGGAGGGATTAGGTCAGCCCCAGCATTTT. Amino acid sequence: CASSVAEGLGQPQHF.